This TCR beta chain emerged from a study of shared clonotypes between healthy human individuals. Study overall: Three plates each covered CD4 naive and memory; CD8 naive two, CD8 memory one. Findings and limits, study-wide: Blood was the sole source, and tissue repertoires probably differ.

Details on this clone: Its antigen remains unidentified.

Sequenced by immunoSEQ multiplex PCR; TCRdb stores in-frame clones only, minus some. Here the sample spans millions of clones, under 95% being singletons. Naive CD8 isolation took CD45RO-negative cells positively selected for CCR7 and excluded terminally differentiated effector memory CD45RA+ cells. This CDR3 is 17 amino acids long. CDR1 and CDR2 (germline): MNHEY, SMNVEV (reference sequence). J was trimmed by 5 bases and V by 6 bases; bases with no gene match: 13. V gene TRBV27 combines with J gene TRBJ2-1; 10 bases match TRBD2. The sample comprised naive CD8+ T cells from PBMCs. This TCR came from a man aged 18 to 30 in good health. Some clones in this sample may be carry-over from other donors' samples. The CDR3 here is CASSTLSLAGVDNEQFF. The CDR3 region has the DNA TGTGCCAGCAGCACCCTAAGCCTAGCGGGAGTAGACAATGAGCAGTTCTTC.